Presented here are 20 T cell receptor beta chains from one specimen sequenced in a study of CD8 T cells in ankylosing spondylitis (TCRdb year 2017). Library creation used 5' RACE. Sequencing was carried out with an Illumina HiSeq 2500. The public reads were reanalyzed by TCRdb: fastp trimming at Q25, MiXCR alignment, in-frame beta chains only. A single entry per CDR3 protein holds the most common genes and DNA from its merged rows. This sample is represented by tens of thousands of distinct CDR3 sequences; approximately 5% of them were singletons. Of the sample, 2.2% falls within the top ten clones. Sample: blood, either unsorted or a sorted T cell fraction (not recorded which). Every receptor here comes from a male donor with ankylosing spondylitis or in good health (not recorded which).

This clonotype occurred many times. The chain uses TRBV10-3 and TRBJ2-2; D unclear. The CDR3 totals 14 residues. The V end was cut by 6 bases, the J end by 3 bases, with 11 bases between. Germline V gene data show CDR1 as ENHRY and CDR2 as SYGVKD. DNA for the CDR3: TGTGCCATCAGAAACCTCTTGGACACCGGGGAGCTGTTTTTT. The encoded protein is CAIRNLLDTGELFF.

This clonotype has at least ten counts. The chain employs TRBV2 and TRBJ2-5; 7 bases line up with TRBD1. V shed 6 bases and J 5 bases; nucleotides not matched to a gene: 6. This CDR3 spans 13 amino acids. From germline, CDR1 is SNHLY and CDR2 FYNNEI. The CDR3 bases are TGTGCCAGCAGGGATGACAGGGTTGAGACCCAGTACTTC. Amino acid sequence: CASRDDRVETQYF.

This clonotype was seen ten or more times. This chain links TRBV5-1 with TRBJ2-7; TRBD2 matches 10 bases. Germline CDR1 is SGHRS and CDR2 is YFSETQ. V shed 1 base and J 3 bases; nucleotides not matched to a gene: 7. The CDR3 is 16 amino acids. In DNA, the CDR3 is TGCGCCAGCAGCTTGAGTAGCGGGGGGACCGTCTACGAGCAGTACTTC. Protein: CASSLSSGGTVYEQYF.

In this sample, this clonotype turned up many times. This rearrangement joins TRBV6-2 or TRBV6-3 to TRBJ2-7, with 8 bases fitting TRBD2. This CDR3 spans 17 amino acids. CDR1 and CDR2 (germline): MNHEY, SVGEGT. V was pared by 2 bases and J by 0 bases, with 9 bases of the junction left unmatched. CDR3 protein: CASSYNPAGVHSYEQYF. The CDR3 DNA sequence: TGTGCCAGCAGTTACAACCCAGCGGGGGTACACTCCTACGAGCAGTACTTC.

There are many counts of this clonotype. For the CDR3, the DNA is TGTGCCAGTAGGAGACTAGCGGGGGATCTGTACAATGAGCAGTTCTTC. Protein: CASRRLAGDLYNEQFF. This chain links TRBV19 with TRBJ2-1, with 12 bases that match TRBD2. The CDR3 length is 16 residues. Germline CDR1 and CDR2: LNHDA and SQIVND (reference sequence). The V segment lost 6 bases and the J segment 4 bases; nucleotides outside the gene matches: 7.

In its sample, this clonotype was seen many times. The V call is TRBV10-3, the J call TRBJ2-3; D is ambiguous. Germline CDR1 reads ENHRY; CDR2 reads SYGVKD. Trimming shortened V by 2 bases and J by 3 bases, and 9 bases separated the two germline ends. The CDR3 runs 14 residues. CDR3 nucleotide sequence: TGTGCCATCAGTGAGCAGGTCGTGACAGATACGCAGTATTTT. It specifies CAISEQVVTDTQYF.

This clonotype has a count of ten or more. The CDR3 DNA reads TGTGCCAGCAGCGCGGACAGGGGATCAGGTCAGCCCCAGCATTTT. Translating it yields CASSADRGSGQPQHF. The chain links TRBV5-4 to TRBJ1-5, with 9 bases fitting TRBD1. The J segment lost 6 bases and the V segment lost 4 bases, leaving 8 bases of the junction unmatched. The CDR3 covers 15 residues. CDR1 and CDR2 (germline): SGHNT, YYREEE (reference sequence).

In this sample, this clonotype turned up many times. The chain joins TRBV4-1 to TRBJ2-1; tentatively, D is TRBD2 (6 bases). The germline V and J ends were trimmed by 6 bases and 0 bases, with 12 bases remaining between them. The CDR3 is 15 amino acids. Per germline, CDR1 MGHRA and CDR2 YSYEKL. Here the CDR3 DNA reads TGCGCCAGCAGTGGGCGGGGCTACTCCTACAATGAGCAGTTCTTC. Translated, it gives CASSGRGYSYNEQFF.

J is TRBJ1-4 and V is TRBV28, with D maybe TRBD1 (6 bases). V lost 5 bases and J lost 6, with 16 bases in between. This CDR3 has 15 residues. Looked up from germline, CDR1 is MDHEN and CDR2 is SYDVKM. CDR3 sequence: CASSQVPGADEKLFF. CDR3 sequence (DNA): TGTGCCAGCAGTCAAGTCCCGGGGGCGGATGAAAAACTGTTTTTT.

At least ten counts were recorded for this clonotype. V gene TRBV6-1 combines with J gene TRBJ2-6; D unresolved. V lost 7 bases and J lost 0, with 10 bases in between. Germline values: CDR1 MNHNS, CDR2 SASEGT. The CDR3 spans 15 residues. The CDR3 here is CASTDTDSGANVLTF. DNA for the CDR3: TGTGCCAGCACCGACACAGACTCTGGGGCCAACGTCCTGACTTTC.

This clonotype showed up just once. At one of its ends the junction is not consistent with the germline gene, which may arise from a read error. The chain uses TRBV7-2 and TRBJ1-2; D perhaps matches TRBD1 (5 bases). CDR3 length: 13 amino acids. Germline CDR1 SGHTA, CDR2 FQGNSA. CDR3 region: CACSAVGTGGYTF. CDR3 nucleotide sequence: TGTGCCTGCAGCGCAGTAGGGACGGGTGGCTACACCTTC.

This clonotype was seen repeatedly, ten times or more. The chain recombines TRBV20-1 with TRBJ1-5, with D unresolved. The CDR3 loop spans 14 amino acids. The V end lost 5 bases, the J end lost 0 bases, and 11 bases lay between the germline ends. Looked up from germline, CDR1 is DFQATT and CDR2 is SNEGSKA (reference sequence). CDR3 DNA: TGCAGTGCTTTGGACGGGGATAGCAATCAGCCCCAGCATTTT. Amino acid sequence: CSALDGDSNQPQHF.

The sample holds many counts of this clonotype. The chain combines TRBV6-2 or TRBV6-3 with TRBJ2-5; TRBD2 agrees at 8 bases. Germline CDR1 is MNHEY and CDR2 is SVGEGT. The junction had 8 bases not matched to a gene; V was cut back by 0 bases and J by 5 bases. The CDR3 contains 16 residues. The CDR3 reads CASSYSFSGGGETQYF. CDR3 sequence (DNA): TGTGCCAGCAGTTACTCGTTTTCCGGGGGGGGTGAGACCCAGTACTTC.

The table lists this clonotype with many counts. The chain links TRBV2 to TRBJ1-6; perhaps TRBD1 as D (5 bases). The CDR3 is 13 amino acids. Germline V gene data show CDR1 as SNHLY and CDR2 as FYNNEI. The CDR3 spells CGLGRPNNSPLHF. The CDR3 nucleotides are TGTGGCCTGGGACGGCCTAATAATTCACCCCTCCACTTT. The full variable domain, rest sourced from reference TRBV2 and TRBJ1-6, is EPEVTQTPSHQVTQMGQEVILRCVPISNHLYFYWYRQILGQKVEFLVSFYNNEISEKSEIFDDQFSVERPDGSNFTLKIRSTKLEDSAMYFCGLGRPNNSPLHFGNGTRLTVT.

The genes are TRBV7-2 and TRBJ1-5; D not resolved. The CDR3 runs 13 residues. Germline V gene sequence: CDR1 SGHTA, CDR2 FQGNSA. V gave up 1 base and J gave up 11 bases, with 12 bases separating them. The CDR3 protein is CASSLGVASAQHF. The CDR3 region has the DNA TGTGCCAGCAGCTTAGGCGTTGCGTCAGCCCAGCATTTT.

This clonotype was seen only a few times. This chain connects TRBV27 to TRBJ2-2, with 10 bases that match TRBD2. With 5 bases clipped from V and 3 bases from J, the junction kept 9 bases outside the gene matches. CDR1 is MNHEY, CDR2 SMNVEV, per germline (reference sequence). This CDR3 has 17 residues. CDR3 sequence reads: CASSPLLAGGYTGELFF. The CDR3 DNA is TGTGCCAGCAGTCCCTTATTAGCGGGGGGATACACCGGGGAGCTGTTTTTT.

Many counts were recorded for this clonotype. In DNA form, the CDR3 reads TGTGCCAGTAGGCCCTCCCACGGAAGCGACCCCGATCAGCCCCAGCATTTT. Its protein product is CASRPSHGSDPDQPQHF. V usage is TRBV19 and J usage is TRBJ1-5, with D uncertain. The CDR3 runs to 17 residues. Germline assignment: CDR1 LNHDA and CDR2 SQIVND (reference sequence). V was pared by 6 bases and J by 5 bases, with 23 bases between.

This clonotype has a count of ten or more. CDR3 loop: CSAQNPQAGGWNTGELFF. In DNA form, the CDR3 reads TGCAGTGCTCAAAACCCTCAAGCGGGGGGGTGGAACACCGGGGAGCTGTTTTTT. The chain couples TRBV20-1 to TRBJ2-2; 10 bases match TRBD2. CDR1 is DFQATT and CDR2 is SNEGSKA in the germline V gene (reference sequence). Trimming took 5 bases from V and 1 from J; bases not matched to a gene: 13. The CDR3 covers 18 residues.

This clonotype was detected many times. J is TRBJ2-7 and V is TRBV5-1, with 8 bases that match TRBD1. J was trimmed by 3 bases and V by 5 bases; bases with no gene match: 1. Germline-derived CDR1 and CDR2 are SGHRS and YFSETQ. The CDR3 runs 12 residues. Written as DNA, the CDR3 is TGCGCCAGCAGGGGACAGGTCTACGAGCAGTACTTC. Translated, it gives CASRGQVYEQYF.

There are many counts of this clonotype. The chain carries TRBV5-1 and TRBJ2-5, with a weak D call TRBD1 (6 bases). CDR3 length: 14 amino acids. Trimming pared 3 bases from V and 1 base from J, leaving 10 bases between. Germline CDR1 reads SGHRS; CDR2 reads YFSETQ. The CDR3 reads CASSSLGGQETQYF. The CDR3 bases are TGCGCCAGCAGCTCCCTAGGGGGCCAAGAGACCCAGTACTTC.